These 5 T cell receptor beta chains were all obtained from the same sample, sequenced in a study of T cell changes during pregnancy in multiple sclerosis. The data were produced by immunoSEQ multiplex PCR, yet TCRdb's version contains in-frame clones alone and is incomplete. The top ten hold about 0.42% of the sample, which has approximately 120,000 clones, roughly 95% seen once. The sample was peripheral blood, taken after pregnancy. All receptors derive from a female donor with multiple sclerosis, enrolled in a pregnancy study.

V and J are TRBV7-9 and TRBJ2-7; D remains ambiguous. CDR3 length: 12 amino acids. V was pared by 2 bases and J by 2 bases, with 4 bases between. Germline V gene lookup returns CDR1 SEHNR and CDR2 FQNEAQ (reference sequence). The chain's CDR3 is CASSLLAYEQYF. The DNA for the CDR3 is TGTGCCAGCAGCTTACTAGCCTACGAGCAGTACTTC.

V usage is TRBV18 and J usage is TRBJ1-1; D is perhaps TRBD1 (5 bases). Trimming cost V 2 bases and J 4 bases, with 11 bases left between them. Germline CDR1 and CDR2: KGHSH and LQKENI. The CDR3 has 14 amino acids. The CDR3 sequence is CASSPKVGGTEAFF. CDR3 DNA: TGTGCCAGCTCACCAAAAGTGGGGGGCACTGAAGCTTTCTTT.

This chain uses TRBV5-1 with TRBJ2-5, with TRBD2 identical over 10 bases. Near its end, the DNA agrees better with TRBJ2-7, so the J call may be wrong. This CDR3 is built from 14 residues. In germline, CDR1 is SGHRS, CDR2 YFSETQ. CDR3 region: CASRQLAGPYEQYF. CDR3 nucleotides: TGCGCCAGCCGGCAACTAGCGGGACCCTACGAGCAGTACTTC.

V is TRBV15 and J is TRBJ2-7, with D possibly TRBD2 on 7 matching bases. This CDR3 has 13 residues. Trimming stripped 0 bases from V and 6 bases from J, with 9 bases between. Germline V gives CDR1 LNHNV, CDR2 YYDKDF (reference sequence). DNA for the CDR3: TGTGCCACCAGCAGAGAAGGGGGGGTCGAGCAGTACTTC. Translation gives CATSREGGVEQYF.

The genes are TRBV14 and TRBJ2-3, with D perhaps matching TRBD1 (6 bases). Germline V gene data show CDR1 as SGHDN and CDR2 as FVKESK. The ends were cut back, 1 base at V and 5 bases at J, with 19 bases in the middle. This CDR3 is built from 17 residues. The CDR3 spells CASSQGSRGLFGDTQYF. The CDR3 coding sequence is TGTGCCAGCAGCCAAGGTAGCAGGGGCTTATTCGGAGATACGCAGTATTTT.